These 15 T cell receptor beta chains share one sample of origin, sequenced in a study of glioma-infiltrating T cells. TCR alpha and beta CDR3 regions were amplified from RNA using iRepertoire nested multiplex PCR. TCRdb re-called the multiplex PCR reads with MiXCR, one entry per CDR3 protein. The repertoire holds under 130,000 distinct CDR3 sequences, with about 30% as singletons. Sequenced sample: glioma tissue, nonneoplastic brain tissue, or PBMCs (not recorded which). Source of these receptors: a human donor with low-grade glioma or glioblastoma, undergoing nonglioma brain surgery, or in good health (not recorded which).

Note on this clonotype: A read error may be the cause here, since a much bigger clone is one base away. This chain links TRBV7-9 with TRBJ2-7, with TRBD1 matching 12 bases. The CDR3 totals 17 residues. Germline V gives CDR1 SEHNR, CDR2 FQNEAQ (reference sequence). V gave up 0 bases and J gave up 7 bases; unmatched junction bases: 10. The CDR3 bases are TGTGCCAGCAGCTTAGCATTTTCGGGACAGGGGGCATATGAGCAGTACTTC. Translated: CASSLAFSGQGAYEQYF.

This clonotype was observed many times. The chain combines TRBV6-1 with TRBJ1-1, with 9 positions matching TRBD1. Germline lookup yields CDR1 MNHNS and CDR2 SASEGT. The CDR3 spans 15 residues. Trimming at V came to 5 bases and at J to 4 bases, leaving 8 bases not matched to a gene. The CDR3 spells CASSSKGQGGTEAFF. The CDR3 DNA is TGTGCCAGCAGTTCGAAGGGACAGGGAGGCACTGAAGCTTTCTTT.

The CDR3 loop reads CASSYSRDPSGNTIYF. The CDR3 region has the DNA TGTGCCAGCAGTTACTCGCGGGATCCCTCTGGAAACACCATATATTTT. The chain couples TRBV6-6 to TRBJ1-3; D is ambiguous. This CDR3 has 16 residues. Germline V lookup: CDR1 MNHNY, CDR2 SVGAGI (reference sequence). V lost 0 bases and J lost 0, with 9 bases in between.

This clonotype was recorded a few times. A junction boundary mismatches the germline segment, possibly from a read error. This chain joins TRBV28 and TRBJ2-1, with TRBD2 identical over 9 bases. Looked up from germline, CDR1 is MDHEN and CDR2 is SYDVKM. The CDR3 spans 18 residues. CDR3 nucleotide sequence: TGTGCCAGCAGTTTATCATTCAGTAGCGCGGGGGGGCTCAATGAGCAGCTCTTC. This gives the protein CASSLSFSSAGGLNEQLF. Supplemented by reference TRBV28 and TRBJ2-1, the full variable domain reads DVKVTQSSRYLVKRTGEKVFLECVQDMDHENMFWYRQDPGLGLRLIYFSYDVKMKEKGDIPEGYSVSREKKERFSLILESASTNQTSMYLCASSLSFSSAGGLNEQLFGPGTRLTVL.

The rearrangement links TRBV12-3 or TRBV12-4 to TRBJ1-2; a weak D match, TRBD1 (5 bases). Trimming removed 6 bases at V and 0 bases at J, with 14 bases between. This CDR3 has 15 amino acids. DNA of the CDR3: TGTGCCAGCAGAAACTCCGGGACGGCTAACTATGGCTACACCTTC. Its translation is CASRNSGTANYGYTF.

This clonotype occurred many times. The chain recombines TRBV27 with TRBJ2-2, with D possibly matching TRBD1 (5 bases). Between the trimmed V and J ends, which lost 7 bases and 1 base, there was a span of 16 bases. CDR1 is MNHEY and CDR2 is SMNVEV in the germline V gene (reference sequence). This CDR3 is 16 amino acids long. CDR3 loop: CASKTMTVRNTGELFF. The CDR3 DNA follows: TGTGCCAGCAAGACAATGACAGTTCGGAACACCGGGGAGCTGTTTTTT.

Many counts were recorded for this clonotype. The chain uses TRBV4-3 and TRBJ1-1; D not certain. CDR1 is LGHNA and CDR2 is YSLEER in the germline V gene. The CDR3 consists of 14 residues. Trimming pared 6 bases from V and 0 bases from J, leaving 11 bases between. The CDR3 loop reads CASSRADMNTEAFF. CDR3 nucleotide sequence: TGCGCCAGCAGTAGAGCCGACATGAACACTGAAGCTTTCTTT.

This clonotype showed up many times. The rearrangement joins TRBV6-1 to TRBJ2-7; TRBD1 aligns across 7 bases. CDR3 length: 13 amino acids. Germline assignment: CDR1 MNHNS and CDR2 SASEGT. The V gene end was trimmed by 6 bases and the J gene end by 3 bases; junction bases not matched to a gene: 5. CDR3 region: CASRGQLNYEQYF. The CDR3 DNA reads TGTGCCAGCAGGGGACAGCTAAACTACGAGCAGTACTTC.

The chain links TRBV19 to TRBJ2-1, with TRBD2 matching 12 bases. The CDR3 extends over 13 amino acids. Germline CDR1 is LNHDA and CDR2 is SQIVND (reference sequence). The V gene end was trimmed by 8 bases and the J gene end by 9 bases; junction bases not matched to a gene: 5. This chain's CDR3 is CASGLAGSGEQFF. In DNA form, the CDR3 reads TGTGCCAGTGGACTAGCGGGGTCAGGTGAGCAGTTCTTC.

This clonotype has at least ten counts. The V call is TRBV20-1, the J call TRBJ1-2, with 8 bases identical to TRBD1. The CDR3 loop spans 16 amino acids. In germline, CDR1 is DFQATT, CDR2 SNEGSKA (reference sequence). The CDR3 is CTPPGQGGSGNYGYTF. The CDR3 DNA is TGCACCCCCCCCGGACAGGGAGGTAGCGGCAACTATGGCTACACCTTC.

Turning to this clonotype: The junction differs from germline at one of its ends, possibly a read error. CDR3 DNA sequence: TGTGCCAGCAGTCCTGACAGGTTCGCGAACACCGGGGAGCTGTTTTTC. Amino acid sequence: CASSPDRFANTGELFF. This sequence joins TRBV6-2 or TRBV6-3 and TRBJ2-2; TRBD1 is a possible D gene (6 bases). Germline V gives CDR1 MNHEY, CDR2 SVGEGT. The CDR3 has 16 residues.

This clonotype was observed a few times. The chain couples TRBV14 to TRBJ2-1; unclear D gene. The CDR3 covers 15 residues. V was pared by 0 bases and J by 9 bases, with 15 bases between. Germline V gene data show CDR1 as SGHDN and CDR2 as FVKESK. The DNA for the CDR3 is TGTGCCAGCAGCCAAGAGACGGGTGGTGTGAGTGAGCAGTTCTTC. It translates to CASSQETGGVSEQFF.

This clonotype showed up many times. V and J are TRBV6-1 and TRBJ2-5, with TRBD2 as a possible D gene (7 bases). This CDR3 region has 12 residues. The germline CDR1 and CDR2 sequences are MNHNS and SASEGT. Deletions cut 5 bases from V and 4 bases from J, with 8 bases between. The CDR3 loop reads CASSRGGETQYF. In DNA, the CDR3 is TGTGCCAGCAGTAGGGGGGGAGAGACCCAGTACTTC.

This clonotype was found many times. The chain has TRBV4-3 and TRBJ1-5; a possible D gene is TRBD1 (5 bases). V shed 3 bases and J shed 7 bases, with 16 bases lying between them. The CDR3 loop spans 15 amino acids. Germline CDR1 is LGHNA and CDR2 is YSLEER. The CDR3 spells CASSQGGTSAQPQHF. The CDR3 DNA is TGCGCCAGCAGCCAGGGGGGGACGTCGGCCCAGCCCCAGCATTTT.

The table lists this clonotype with many counts. This chain connects TRBV20-1 to TRBJ2-5; 11 bases map to TRBD2. CDR1 and CDR2 (germline): DFQATT, SNEGSKA (reference sequence). Germline trimming cut 5 bases from V and 2 bases from J; bases unmatched to any gene: 4. The CDR3 has 14 residues. The CDR3 DNA follows: TGCAGTGCTCTACTAGCGGGGGTTCAAGAGACCCAGTACTTC. Its translation is CSALLAGVQETQYF.